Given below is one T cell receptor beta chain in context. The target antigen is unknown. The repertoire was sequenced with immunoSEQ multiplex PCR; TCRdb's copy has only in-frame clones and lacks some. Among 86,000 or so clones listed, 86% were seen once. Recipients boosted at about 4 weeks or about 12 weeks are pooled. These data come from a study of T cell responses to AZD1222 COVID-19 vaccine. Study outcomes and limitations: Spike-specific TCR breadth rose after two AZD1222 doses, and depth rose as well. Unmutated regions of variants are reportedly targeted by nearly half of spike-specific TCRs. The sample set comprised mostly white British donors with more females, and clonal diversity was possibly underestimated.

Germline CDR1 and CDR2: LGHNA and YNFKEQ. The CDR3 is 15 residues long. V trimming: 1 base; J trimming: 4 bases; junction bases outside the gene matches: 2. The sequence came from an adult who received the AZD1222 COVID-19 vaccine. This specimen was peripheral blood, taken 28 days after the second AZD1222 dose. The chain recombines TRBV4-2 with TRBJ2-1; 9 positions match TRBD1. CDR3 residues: CASSQVGTGYNEQFF. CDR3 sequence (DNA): TGTGCCAGCAGCCAAGTCGGGACAGGGTACAATGAGCAGTTCTTC.